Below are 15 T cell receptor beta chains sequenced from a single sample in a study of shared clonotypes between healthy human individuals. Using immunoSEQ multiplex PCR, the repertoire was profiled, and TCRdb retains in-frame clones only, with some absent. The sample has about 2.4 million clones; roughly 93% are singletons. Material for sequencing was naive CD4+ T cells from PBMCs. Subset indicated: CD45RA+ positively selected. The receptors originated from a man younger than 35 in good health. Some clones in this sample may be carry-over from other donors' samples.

CDR3 nucleotide sequence: TGTGCCAGCAGTTTTAGCAGTGGGTACGAGCAGTACTTC. Residues: CASSFSSGYEQYF. This chain connects TRBV28 to TRBJ2-5, with D hard to call. Near its end, the DNA agrees better with TRBJ2-7, so the J call may be wrong. Germline V gene data show CDR1 as MDHEN and CDR2 as SYDVKM. CDR3 size: 13 residues.

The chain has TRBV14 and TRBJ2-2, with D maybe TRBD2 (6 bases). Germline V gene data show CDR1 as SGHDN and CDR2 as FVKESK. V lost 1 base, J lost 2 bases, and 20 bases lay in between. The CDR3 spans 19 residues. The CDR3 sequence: CASSQVFFPAGRNTGELFF. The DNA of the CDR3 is TGTGCCAGCAGCCAAGTCTTCTTCCCAGCGGGCAGAAACACCGGGGAGCTGTTTTTT.

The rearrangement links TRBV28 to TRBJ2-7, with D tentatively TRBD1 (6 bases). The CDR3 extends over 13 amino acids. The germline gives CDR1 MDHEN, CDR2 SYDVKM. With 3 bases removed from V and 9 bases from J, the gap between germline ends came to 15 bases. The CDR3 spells CASSLIQGPGQYF. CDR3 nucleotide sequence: TGTGCCAGCAGTTTGATACAGGGCCCTGGGCAGTACTTC.

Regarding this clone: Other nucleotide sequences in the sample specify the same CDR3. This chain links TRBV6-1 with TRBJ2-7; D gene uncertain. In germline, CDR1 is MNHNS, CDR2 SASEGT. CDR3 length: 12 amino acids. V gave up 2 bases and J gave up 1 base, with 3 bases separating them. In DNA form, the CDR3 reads TGTGCCAGCAGTGAAAGGTCCTACGAGCAGTACTTC. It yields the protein CASSERSYEQYF.

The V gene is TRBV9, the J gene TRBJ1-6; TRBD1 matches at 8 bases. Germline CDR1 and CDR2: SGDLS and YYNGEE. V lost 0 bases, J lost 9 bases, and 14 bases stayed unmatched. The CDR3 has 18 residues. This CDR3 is CASSVGRWTGKDISPLHF. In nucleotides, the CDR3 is TGTGCCAGCAGCGTAGGGCGGTGGACAGGGAAGGATATTTCACCCCTCCACTTT.

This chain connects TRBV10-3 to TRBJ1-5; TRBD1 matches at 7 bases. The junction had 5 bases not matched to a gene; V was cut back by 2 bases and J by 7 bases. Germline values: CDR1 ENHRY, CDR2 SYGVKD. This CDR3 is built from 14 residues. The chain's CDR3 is CAISETTGVQPQHF. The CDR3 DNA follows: TGTGCCATCAGTGAGACCACAGGGGTACAGCCCCAGCATTTT.

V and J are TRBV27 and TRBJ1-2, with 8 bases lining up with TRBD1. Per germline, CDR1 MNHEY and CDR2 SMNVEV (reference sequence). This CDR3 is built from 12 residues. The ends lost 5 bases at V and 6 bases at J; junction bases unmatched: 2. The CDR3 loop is CASSDRGHGYTF. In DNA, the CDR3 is TGTGCCAGCAGTGACAGGGGACATGGCTACACCTTC.

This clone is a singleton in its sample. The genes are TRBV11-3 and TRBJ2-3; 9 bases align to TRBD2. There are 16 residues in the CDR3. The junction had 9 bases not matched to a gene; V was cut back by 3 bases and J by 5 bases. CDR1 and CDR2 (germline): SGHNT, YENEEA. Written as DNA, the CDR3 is TGTGCCAGCAGCTTGTCCGTCGCGGGAGGGGAAGATACGCAGTATTTT. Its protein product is CASSLSVAGGEDTQYF.

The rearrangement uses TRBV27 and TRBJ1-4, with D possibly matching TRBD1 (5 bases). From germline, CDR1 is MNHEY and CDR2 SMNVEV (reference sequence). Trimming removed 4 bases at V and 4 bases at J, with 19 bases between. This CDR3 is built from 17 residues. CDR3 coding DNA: TGTGCCAGCAGTTACAACTTTATCCCAGGGTTTAATGAAAAACTGTTTTTT. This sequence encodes CASSYNFIPGFNEKLFF. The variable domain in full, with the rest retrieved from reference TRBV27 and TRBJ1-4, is EAQVTQNPRYLITVTGKKLTVTCSQNMNHEYMSWYRQDPGLGLRQIYYSMNVEVTDKGDVPEGYKVSRKEKRNFPLILESPSPNQTSLYFCASSYNFIPGFNEKLFFGSGTQLSVL.

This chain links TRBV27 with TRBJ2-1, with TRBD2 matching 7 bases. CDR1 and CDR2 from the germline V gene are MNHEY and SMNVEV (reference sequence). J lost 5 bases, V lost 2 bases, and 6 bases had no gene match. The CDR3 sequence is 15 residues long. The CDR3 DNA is TGTGCCAGCAGTTTACCGTCAGCGGGAAACAATGAGCAGTTCTTC. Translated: CASSLPSAGNNEQFF.

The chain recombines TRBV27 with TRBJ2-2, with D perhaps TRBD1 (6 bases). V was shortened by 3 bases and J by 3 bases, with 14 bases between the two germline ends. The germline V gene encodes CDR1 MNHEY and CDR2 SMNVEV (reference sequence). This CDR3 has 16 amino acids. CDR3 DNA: TGTGCCAGCAGTTTGATGACAGGTGCCTACACCGGGGAGCTGTTTTTT. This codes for CASSLMTGAYTGELFF.

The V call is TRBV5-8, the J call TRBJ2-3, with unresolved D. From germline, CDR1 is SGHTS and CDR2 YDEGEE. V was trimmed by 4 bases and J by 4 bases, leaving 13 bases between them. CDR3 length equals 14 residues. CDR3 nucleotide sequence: TGTGCCAGCAGCCCCCGTAGGAGCGCAGATACGCAGTATTTT. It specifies CASSPRRSADTQYF.

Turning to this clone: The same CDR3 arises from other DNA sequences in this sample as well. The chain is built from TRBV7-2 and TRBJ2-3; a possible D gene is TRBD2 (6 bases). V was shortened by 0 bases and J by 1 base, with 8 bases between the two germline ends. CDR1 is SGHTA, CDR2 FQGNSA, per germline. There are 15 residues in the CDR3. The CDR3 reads CASSLASGGTDTQYF. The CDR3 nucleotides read TGTGCCAGCAGCTTAGCTAGCGGTGGCACAGATACGCAGTATTTT.

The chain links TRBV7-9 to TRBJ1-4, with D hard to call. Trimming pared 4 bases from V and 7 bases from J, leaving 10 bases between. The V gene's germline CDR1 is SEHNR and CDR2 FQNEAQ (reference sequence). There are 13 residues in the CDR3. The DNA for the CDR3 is TGTGCCAGCAGCTCTAACAGTGTTGAAAAACTGTTTTTT. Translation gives CASSSNSVEKLFF.

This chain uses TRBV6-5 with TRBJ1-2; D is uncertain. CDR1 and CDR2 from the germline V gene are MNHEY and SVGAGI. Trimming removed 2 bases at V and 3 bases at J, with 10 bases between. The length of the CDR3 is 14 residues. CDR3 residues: CASSYRPRDYGYTF. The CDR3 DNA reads TGTGCCAGCAGTTACCGGCCTCGGGACTATGGCTACACCTTC.